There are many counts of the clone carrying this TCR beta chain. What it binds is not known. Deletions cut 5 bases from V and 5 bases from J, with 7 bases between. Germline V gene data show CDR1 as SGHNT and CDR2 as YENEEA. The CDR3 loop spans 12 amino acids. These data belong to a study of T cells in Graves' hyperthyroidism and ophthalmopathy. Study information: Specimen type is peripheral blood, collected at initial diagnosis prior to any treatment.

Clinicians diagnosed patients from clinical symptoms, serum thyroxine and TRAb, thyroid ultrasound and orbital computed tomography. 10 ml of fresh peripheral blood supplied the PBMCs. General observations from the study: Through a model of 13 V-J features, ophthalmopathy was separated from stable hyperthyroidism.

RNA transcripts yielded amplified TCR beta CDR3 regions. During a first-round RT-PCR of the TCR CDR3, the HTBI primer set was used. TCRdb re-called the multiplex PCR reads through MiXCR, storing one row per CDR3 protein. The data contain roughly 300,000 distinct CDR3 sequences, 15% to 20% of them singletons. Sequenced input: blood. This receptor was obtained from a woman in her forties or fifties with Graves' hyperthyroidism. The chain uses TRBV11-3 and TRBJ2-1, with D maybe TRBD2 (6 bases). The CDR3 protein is CASSRLDNEQFF. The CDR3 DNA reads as TGTGCCAGCAGCCGACTAGACAATGAGCAGTTCTTC.